These 26 T cell receptor beta chains share one sample of origin, sequenced in a study of blood T cell repertoires in COVID-19. Only in-frame clones appear in the TCRdb table, and some are missing; sequencing was by immunoSEQ multiplex PCR. The sample contains more than 110,000 clones, under 90% of which appear only once. Sequenced material: peripheral blood. These receptors came from an elderly woman in a cohort sampled during active or convalescent COVID-19.

The V gene is TRBV19, the J gene TRBJ2-3; TRBD1 is a possible D gene (6 bases). CDR1 is LNHDA, CDR2 SQIVND, per germline (reference sequence). The CDR3 runs to 15 residues. Trimming stripped 7 bases from V and 3 bases from J, with 17 bases between. For the CDR3, the DNA is TGTGCCAGTAAGGGGATTGGGGGCAGTACAGATACGCAGTATTTT. This sequence encodes CASKGIGGSTDTQYF. Full variable domain (rest looked up from reference TRBV19 and TRBJ2-3): DGGITQSPKYLFRKEGQNVTLSCEQNLNHDAMYWYRQDPGQGLRLIYYSQIVNDFQKGDIAEGYSVSREKKESFPLTVTSAQKNPTAFYLCASKGIGGSTDTQYFGPGTRLTVL.

The CDR3 region is CASSGPSVGGTGELFF. The CDR3 coding sequence is TGTGCCAGCAGTGGTCCTTCCGTAGGGGGCACCGGGGAGCTGTTTTTT. This chain connects TRBV25-1 to TRBJ2-2; D might be TRBD1 (6 bases). The V end was cut by 4 bases, the J end by 4 bases, with 16 bases between. Germline CDR1 reads MGHDK; CDR2 reads SYGVNS. The CDR3 contains 16 residues.

This clone has a single count. The V call is TRBV7-3, the J call TRBJ2-2, with D possibly matching TRBD2 (6 bases). With 1 base removed from V and 6 bases from J, the gap between germline ends came to 9 bases. Germline assignment: CDR1 SGHTA and CDR2 FQGTGA. The CDR3 loop spans 14 amino acids. The CDR3 DNA reads as TGTGCCAGCAGCTTAATTACGGGAGCCGGGGAGCTGTTTTTT. Encoded protein: CASSLITGAGELFF.

This chain connects TRBV2 to TRBJ2-1; D uncertain. Germline loops: CDR1 SNHLY, CDR2 FYNNEI. V dropped 6 bases and J dropped 0 bases, with 9 bases sitting between them. This CDR3 contains 14 residues. The CDR3 DNA is TGTGCCAGCAGGACTTTTAGCTCCTACAATGAGCAGTTCTTC. Translating it yields CASRTFSSYNEQFF.

V is TRBV28 and J is TRBJ2-7; the D gene is possibly TRBD2 (6 bases). The CDR3 has 15 residues. V lost 5 bases and J 1 base, leaving 15 bases between the germline ends. Germline loops: CDR1 MDHEN, CDR2 SYDVKM. The CDR3 region has the DNA TGTGCCAGCAGTCCTATACGGGGGAGTTCCTACGAGCAGTACGTC. Protein: CASSPIRGSSYEQYV.

V usage is TRBV7-8 and J usage is TRBJ1-4, with D possibly being TRBD1 (6 bases). Germline V lookup: CDR1 SGHVS, CDR2 FQNEAQ. Trimming removed 2 bases at V and 8 bases at J, with 12 bases between. The CDR3 consists of 14 residues. The CDR3 region has the DNA TGTGCCAGCAGCTTAAGACAGGTGGACGAAAAACTGTTTTTT. Protein product: CASSLRQVDEKLFF.

The chain recombines TRBV11-2 with TRBJ2-5; 11 nucleotides align to TRBD2. This CDR3 is built from 15 residues. The V gene's germline CDR1 is SGHAT and CDR2 FQNNGV. Trimming cost V 4 bases and J 3 bases; bases outside gene matches: 4. Here the CDR3 reads CASSWVAGGKETQYF. In DNA form, the CDR3 reads TGTGCCAGCAGCTGGGTAGCGGGGGGGAAAGAGACCCAGTACTTC.

The count of this clone is one. V gene TRBV18 combines with J gene TRBJ1-1, with 9 nucleotides matching TRBD1. The CDR3 consists of 16 residues. Looked up from germline, CDR1 is KGHSH and CDR2 is LQKENI. The V gene end was trimmed by 4 bases and the J gene end by 1 base; junction bases not matched to a gene: 7. The chain's CDR3 is CASSHDRGSKNTEAFF. The CDR3 DNA reads TGTGCCAGCTCACACGACAGGGGGAGTAAGAACACTGAAGCTTTCTTT.

The chain has TRBV4-1 and TRBJ2-2; 12 positions match TRBD1. Germline V CDR1 and CDR2: MGHRA, YSYEKL. After removal of 7 bases from V and 4 bases from J, the junction contained 13 bases not matched to a gene. There are 18 residues in the CDR3. CDR3 residues: CASITIGDRGRGTGELFF. CDR3 bases: TGCGCCAGCATAACGATCGGGGACAGGGGGCGGGGCACCGGGGAGCTGTTTTTT.

This clone was seen once. The V and J genes are TRBV29-1 and TRBJ2-5; 8 bases line up with TRBD2. CDR3 size: 11 residues. Germline CDR1 and CDR2: SQVTM and ANQGSEA. V lost 7 bases and J lost 5; bases outside the gene matches: 3. The CDR3 sequence is CSGASGETQYF. Here the CDR3 DNA reads TGCAGCGGGGCTAGCGGGGAGACCCAGTACTTC.

The DNA of the CDR3 is TGTGCCAGCAGCCAAGGAGACTTCTCCTACGAGCAGTACGTC. Translated: CASSQGDFSYEQYV. The J gene is TRBJ2-7, the V gene TRBV7-8, with unresolved D. The germline CDR1 and CDR2 sequences are SGHVS and FQNEAQ. V lost 5 bases, J lost 0 bases, and 11 bases lay in between. The length of the CDR3 is 14 residues.

The chain has TRBV18 and TRBJ2-7; 8 bases are shared with TRBD1. Per the germline V gene, CDR1 is KGHSH and CDR2 is LQKENI. Trimming cost V 6 bases and J 4 bases; bases outside gene matches: 5. The CDR3 is 13 residues long. The CDR3 sequence is CASSWDRSYEQYF. DNA of the CDR3: TGTGCCAGCTCTTGGGACAGGAGTTACGAGCAGTACTTC.

DNA of the CDR3: TGTGCCAGCACCCAGGGTGAGGCCTACGAGCAGTACGTC. Amino acid sequence: CASTQGEAYEQYV. J is TRBJ2-7 and V is TRBV6-6, with D maybe TRBD1 (5 bases). In germline, CDR1 is MNHNY, CDR2 SVGAGI (reference sequence). The CDR3 contains 13 residues. The V end lost 7 bases, the J end lost 2 bases, and 12 bases lay between the germline ends.

The genes are TRBV10-3 and TRBJ1-5, with no clear D. In germline, CDR1 is ENHRY, CDR2 SYGVKD. V lost 0 bases, J lost 4 bases, and 7 bases lay in between. CDR3 length: 14 amino acids. CDR3 DNA: TGTGCCATCAGTGAGTCTGCAGTAAATCAGCCCCAGCATTTT. This codes for CAISESAVNQPQHF.

This clone has only a few counts. The sample contains more than one DNA sequence encoding this CDR3. The gene calls are TRBV6-5 and TRBJ1-1, with 7 bases lining up with TRBD1. The length of the CDR3 is 13 residues. CDR1 is MNHEY and CDR2 is SVGAGI in the germline V gene. V lost 6 bases, J lost 1 base, and 2 bases stayed unmatched. The CDR3 sequence is CASSWTGNTEAFF. In DNA, the CDR3 is TGTGCCAGCAGCTGGACAGGGAACACTGAAGCTTTCTTT.

The V and J genes are TRBV7-2 and TRBJ1-6; D is possibly TRBD1 (5 bases). Trimming left V 6 bases short and J 3 bases short, with 6 bases between. The germline CDR1 and CDR2 sequences are SGHTA and FQGNSA. The CDR3 runs 13 residues. This CDR3 is CASRDIYNSPLHF. The CDR3 coding sequence is TGTGCCAGCAGGGACATCTATAATTCACCCCTCCACTTT.

This clone has just a few counts. This sequence joins TRBV19 and TRBJ1-5; tentatively, D is TRBD1 (6 bases). Germline V CDR1 and CDR2: LNHDA, SQIVND (reference sequence). The length of the CDR3 is 13 residues. V lost 1 base, J lost 11 bases, and 12 bases lay in between. CDR3: CASSIGGGRAQHF. Written as DNA, the CDR3 is TGTGCCAGTAGTATAGGAGGGGGAAGGGCCCAGCATTTT.

The chain couples TRBV7-2 to TRBJ2-4, with D maybe TRBD1 (5 bases). V was cut by 1 base and J by 5 bases, with 6 bases left in between. The CDR3 is 13 residues long. Germline CDR1 SGHTA, CDR2 FQGNSA. CDR3: CASSLGRENIQYF. For the CDR3, the DNA is TGTGCCAGCAGCTTAGGCAGGGAAAACATTCAGTACTTC.

J is TRBJ1-2 and V is TRBV6-2 or TRBV6-3; TRBD1 matches 10 bases. V was pared by 2 bases and J by 3 bases, with 6 bases of the junction left unmatched. Germline assignment: CDR1 MNHEY and CDR2 SVGEGT. The CDR3 length is 16 residues. For the CDR3, the DNA is TGTGCCAGCAGTTACAGGGGACAGGGGATGGACTATGGCTACACCTTC. The encoded protein is CASSYRGQGMDYGYTF.

DNA of the CDR3: TGCAGCGTGGGACAGGTATCAGATACGCAGTATTTT. Translation gives CSVGQVSDTQYF. V and J are TRBV29-1 and TRBJ2-3; TRBD1 agrees at 8 bases. Germline values: CDR1 SQVTM, CDR2 ANQGSEA. The length of the CDR3 is 12 residues. The junction had 3 bases not matched to a gene; V was cut back by 6 bases and J by 4 bases.

The sample holds one count of this clone. As DNA, the CDR3 is TGTGCCAGCAGCTTAATGTTTATCAGGCGGGGGGTTACCTACAATGAGCAGTTCTTC. Its protein product is CASSLMFIRRGVTYNEQFF. This chain connects TRBV7-9 to TRBJ2-1; the match to TRBD2 covers 8 bases. The CDR3 is 19 residues long. V shed 2 bases and J 2 bases; nucleotides not matched to a gene: 14. The germline CDR1 and CDR2 sequences are SEHNR and FQNEAQ (reference sequence).

This sequence joins TRBV20-1 and TRBJ1-2, with D uncertain. With 3 bases removed from V and 7 bases from J, the gap between germline ends came to 9 bases. The germline CDR1 and CDR2 sequences are DFQATT and SNEGSKA (reference sequence). This CDR3 has 11 amino acids. CDR3 sequence (DNA): TGCAGTGCTAGCCACTCTCTTGGCTACACCTTC. It codes for CSASHSLGYTF.

The gene calls are TRBV2 and TRBJ2-3; 9 nucleotides match TRBD2. The germline gives CDR1 SNHLY, CDR2 FYNNEI. This CDR3 comprises 14 residues. After removal of 6 bases from V and 5 bases from J, the junction contained 6 bases not matched to a gene. The chain's CDR3 is CASSQRGALDTQYF. The DNA for the CDR3 is TGTGCCAGCAGCCAGCGGGGGGCCCTAGATACGCAGTATTTT.

Many counts were recorded for this clone. The chain couples TRBV3-1 (or the pseudogene TRBV3-2) to TRBJ2-7, with D possibly being TRBD2 (5 bases). Trimming removed 4 bases from V and 7 bases from J, with 17 bases in between. The CDR3 has 14 residues. Germline V gives CDR1 LGHDT, CDR2 YNNKEL (reference sequence). CDR3 DNA sequence: TGTGCCAGCAGCCCGCACCCGGGATTGAGTGAGCAGTACGTC. It specifies CASSPHPGLSEQYV.

This chain uses TRBV5-1 with TRBJ2-5; tentatively, D is TRBD1 (6 bases). The CDR3 loop spans 16 amino acids. The ends were cut back, 2 bases at V and 3 bases at J, with 17 bases in the middle. Germline V gives CDR1 SGHRS, CDR2 YFSETQ. The CDR3 spells CASSFSLGAGEETQYF. In nucleotides, the CDR3 is TGCGCCAGCAGCTTTTCTCTTGGCGCAGGGGAAGAGACCCAGTACTTC.

In the case of this clone: The sample contains more than one DNA sequence encoding this CDR3. This chain links TRBV28 with TRBJ1-2; a weak D match, TRBD1 (6 bases). Germline V gene lookup returns CDR1 MDHEN and CDR2 SYDVKM. Deletions cut 6 bases from V and 8 bases from J, with 13 bases between. This CDR3 is 12 amino acids long. CDR3 bases: TGTGCCAGCAGGACACAGGGTTACGGCTACACCTTC. This encodes CASRTQGYGYTF.